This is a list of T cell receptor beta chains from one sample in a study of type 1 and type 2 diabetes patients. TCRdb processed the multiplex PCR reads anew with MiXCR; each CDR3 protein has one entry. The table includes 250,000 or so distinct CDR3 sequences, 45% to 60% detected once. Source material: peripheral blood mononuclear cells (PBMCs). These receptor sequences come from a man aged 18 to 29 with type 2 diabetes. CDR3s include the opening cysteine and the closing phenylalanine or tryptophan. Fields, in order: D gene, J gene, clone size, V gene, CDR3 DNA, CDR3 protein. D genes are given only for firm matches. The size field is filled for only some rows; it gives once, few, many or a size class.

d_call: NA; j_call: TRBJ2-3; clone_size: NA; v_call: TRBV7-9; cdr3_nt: TGTGCCAGCAGCTTTCCTACTACTAGCACAGATACGCAGTATTTT; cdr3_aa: CASSFPTTSTDTQYF
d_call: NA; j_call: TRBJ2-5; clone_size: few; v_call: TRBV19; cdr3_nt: TGTGCCAGTAGACCGGGACCTCAAGAGACCCAGTACTTC; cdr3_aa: CASRPGPQETQYF
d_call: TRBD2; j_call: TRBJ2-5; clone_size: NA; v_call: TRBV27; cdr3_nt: TGTGCCAGCAGTTACAGAGCGGGATGGGGAGAGACCCAGTACTTC; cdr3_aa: CASSYRAGWGETQYF
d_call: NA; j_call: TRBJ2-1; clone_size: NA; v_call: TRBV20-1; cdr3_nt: TGCAGTGCCTCCCGTGGGGACGAGCAGTTCTTC; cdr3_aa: CSASRGDEQFF
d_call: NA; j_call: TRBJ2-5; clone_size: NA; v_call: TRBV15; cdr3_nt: TGTGCCACCAGCAGATGGACATCCCAAGAGACCCAGTACTTC; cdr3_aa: CATSRWTSQETQYF
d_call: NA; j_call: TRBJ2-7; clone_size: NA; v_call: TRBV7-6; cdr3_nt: TGTGCCAGCAGCTCTCAGGTGCTAGCGAGCTACGAGCAGTACTTC; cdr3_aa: CASSSQVLASYEQYF
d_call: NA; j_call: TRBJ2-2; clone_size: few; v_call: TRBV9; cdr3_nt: TGTGCCAGCAGATCGTACACCGGGGAGCTGTTTTTT; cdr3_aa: CASRSYTGELFF
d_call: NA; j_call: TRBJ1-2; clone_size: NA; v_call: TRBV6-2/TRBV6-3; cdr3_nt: TGTGCCAGCGGCCCAGGGAACTATGGCTACACCTTC; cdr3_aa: CASGPGNYGYTF
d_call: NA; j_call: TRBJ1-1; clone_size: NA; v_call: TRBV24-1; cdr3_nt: TGTGCCACCATCCATCAGGGGATTGGAGGCACTGAAGCTTTCTTT; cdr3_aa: CATIHQGIGGTEAFF
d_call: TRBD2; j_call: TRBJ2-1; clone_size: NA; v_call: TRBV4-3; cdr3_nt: TGCGCCAGCAGCCCTCGGACTAGCGGGAGTAATGAGCAGTTCTTC; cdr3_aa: CASSPRTSGSNEQFF
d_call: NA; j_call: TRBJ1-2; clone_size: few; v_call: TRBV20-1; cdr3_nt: TGCAGTGCTACAGGAATTCGCGGCTACACCTTC; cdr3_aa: CSATGIRGYTF
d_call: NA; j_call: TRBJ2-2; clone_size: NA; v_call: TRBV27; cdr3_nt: TGTGCCAGCAGCCCTATCTTCTCGTCCACCGGGGAGCTGTTTTTT; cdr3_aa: CASSPIFSSTGELFF
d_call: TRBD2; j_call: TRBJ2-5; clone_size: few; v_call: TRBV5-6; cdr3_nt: TGTGCCAGCAGCTTGTCCGGGGGGTACCAAGAGACCCAGTACTTC; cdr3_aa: CASSLSGGYQETQYF
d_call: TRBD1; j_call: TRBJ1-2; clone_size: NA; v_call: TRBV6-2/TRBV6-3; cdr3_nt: TGTGCCAGCAGCCTTACCGGGACAGGGACAGGTGGCTACACCTTC; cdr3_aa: CASSLTGTGTGGYTF
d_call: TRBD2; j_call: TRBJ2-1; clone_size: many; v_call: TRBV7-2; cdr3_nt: TGTGCCAGCAGCCCCGGACTAGGATGGTCCTACAATGAGCAGTTCTTC; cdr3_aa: CASSPGLGWSYNEQFF
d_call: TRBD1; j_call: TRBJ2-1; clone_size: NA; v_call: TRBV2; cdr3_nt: TGTGCCAGCAGTACACTTACAGGGGTTTCCTACAATGAGCAGTTCTTC; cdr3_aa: CASSTLTGVSYNEQFF
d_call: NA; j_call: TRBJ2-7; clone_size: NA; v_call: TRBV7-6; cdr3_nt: TGTGCCGGCAGAGGGGCAGGCAGAGAGCAGTACTTC; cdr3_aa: CAGRGAGREQYF
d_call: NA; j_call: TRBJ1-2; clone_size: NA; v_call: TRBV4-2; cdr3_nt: TGTGCCAGCAGCCCAGACCCGACCTATGGCTACACCTTC; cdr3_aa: CASSPDPTYGYTF
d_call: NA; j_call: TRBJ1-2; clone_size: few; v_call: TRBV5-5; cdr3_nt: TGTGCCAGCAGCTTGGCCAAGGGGGGTGAAGGCTACACCTTC; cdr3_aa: CASSLAKGGEGYTF
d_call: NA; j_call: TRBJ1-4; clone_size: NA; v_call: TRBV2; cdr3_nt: TGTGCCAGCGGCGACGTTGGGTCTGGGGACACTAATGAAAAACTGTTTTTT; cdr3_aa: CASGDVGSGDTNEKLFF
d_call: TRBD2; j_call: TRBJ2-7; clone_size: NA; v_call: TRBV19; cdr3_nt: TGTGCCAGTAGTCTCTACCCGACTAGCAGTTACGAGCAGTACTTC; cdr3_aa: CASSLYPTSSYEQYF
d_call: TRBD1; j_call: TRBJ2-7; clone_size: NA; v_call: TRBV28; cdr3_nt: TGTGCCAGCAGTTCAACGGACAGGACCTACGAGCAGTACTTC; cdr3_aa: CASSSTDRTYEQYF
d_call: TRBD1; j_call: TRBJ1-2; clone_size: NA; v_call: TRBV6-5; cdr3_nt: TGTGCCAGCAGCCACGTGACAGGGAACTATGGCTACACCTTC; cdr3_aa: CASSHVTGNYGYTF
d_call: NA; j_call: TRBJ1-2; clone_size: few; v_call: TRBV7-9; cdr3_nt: TGTGCCAGCAGCGGAGGGGACTATGGCTACACCTTC; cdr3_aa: CASSGGDYGYTF
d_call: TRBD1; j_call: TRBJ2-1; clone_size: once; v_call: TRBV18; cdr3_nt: TGTGCCAGCTCACCCAGGGGGTCCTACAATGAGCAGTCCTTC; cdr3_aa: CASSPRGSYNEQSF
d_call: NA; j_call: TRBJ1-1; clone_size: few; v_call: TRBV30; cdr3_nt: TGTGCCTGGATTAAACAGGGCGGGAACACTGAAGCTTTCTTT; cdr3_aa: CAWIKQGGNTEAFF
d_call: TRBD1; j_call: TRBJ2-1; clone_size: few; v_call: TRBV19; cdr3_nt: TGTGCCAGTAGTATTCCGGGACAGGGGGCGGGTGAGCAGTTCTTC; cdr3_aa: CASSIPGQGAGEQFF
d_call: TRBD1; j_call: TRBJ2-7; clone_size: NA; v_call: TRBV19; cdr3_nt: TGTGCCAGCAGTTACCCTGGACAGGGCAGATACGAGCAGTACTTC; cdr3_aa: CASSYPGQGRYEQYF
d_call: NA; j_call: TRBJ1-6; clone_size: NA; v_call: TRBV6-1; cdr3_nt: TGTGCCAGCACCGGCGAGACTCAGTCACCCCTCCACTTT; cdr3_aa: CASTGETQSPLHF
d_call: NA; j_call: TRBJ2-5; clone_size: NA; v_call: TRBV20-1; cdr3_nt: TGCAGTGCTAGATTCTTTCCAGGACATCGAGAGACCCAGTACTTC; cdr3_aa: CSARFFPGHRETQYF
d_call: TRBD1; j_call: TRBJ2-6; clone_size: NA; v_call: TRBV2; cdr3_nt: TGTGCCAGCAGCTCAGGACAGGGTCGGTCTGGGGCCAACGTCCTGACTTTC; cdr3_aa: CASSSGQGRSGANVLTF
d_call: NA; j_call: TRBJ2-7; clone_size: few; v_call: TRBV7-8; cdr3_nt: TGTGCCAGCAGCTCAGACAGGTACTACGAGCAGTACTTC; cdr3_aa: CASSSDRYYEQYF
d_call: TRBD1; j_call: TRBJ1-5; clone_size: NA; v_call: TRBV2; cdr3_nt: TGTGCCAGCAGTTTACAGGGGGCGGTGCAGCCCCAGCATTTT; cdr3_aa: CASSLQGAVQPQHF
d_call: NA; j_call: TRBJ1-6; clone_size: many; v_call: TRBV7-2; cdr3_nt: TGTGCCAGCAGCCCGGTGATATTCGGGGAAGGCGGTTCACCCCTCCACTTT; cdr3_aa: CASSPVIFGEGGSPLHF
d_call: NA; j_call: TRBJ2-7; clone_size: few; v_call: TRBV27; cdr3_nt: TGTGCCAGCAGTTCTACCACCCTTGGCTACGAGCAGTACTTC; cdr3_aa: CASSSTTLGYEQYF
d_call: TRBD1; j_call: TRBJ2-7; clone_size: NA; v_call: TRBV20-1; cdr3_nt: TGCAGTGCTAGTGGGGGTCATGGACAGGTGGGGGCCTACGAGCAGTACTTC; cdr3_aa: CSASGGHGQVGAYEQYF